This T cell receptor (beta chain) was sequenced during a study of blood T cell repertoires in COVID-19. Turning to the study itself: T cells, B-cell-depleted T cells, or PBMCs supplied cDNA or gDNA.

Libraries were prepared by immunoSEQ multiplex PCR; TCRdb keeps only in-frame clonotypes and omits some of them. The sample has over 120,000 clones, around four fifths seen once. This CDR3 comprises 14 residues. Deletions cut 1 base from V and 6 bases from J, with 13 bases between. The germline V gene has CDR1 SNHLY and CDR2 FYNNEI. Sequencing was performed on peripheral blood. This receptor was obtained from a human donor in a cohort sampled during active COVID-19. The rearrangement uses TRBV2 and TRBJ2-7, with D hard to call. The CDR3 reads CASSEVMAPFEQYV. CDR3 nucleotides: TGTGCCAGCAGTGAAGTGATGGCCCCTTTCGAGCAGTACGTC.